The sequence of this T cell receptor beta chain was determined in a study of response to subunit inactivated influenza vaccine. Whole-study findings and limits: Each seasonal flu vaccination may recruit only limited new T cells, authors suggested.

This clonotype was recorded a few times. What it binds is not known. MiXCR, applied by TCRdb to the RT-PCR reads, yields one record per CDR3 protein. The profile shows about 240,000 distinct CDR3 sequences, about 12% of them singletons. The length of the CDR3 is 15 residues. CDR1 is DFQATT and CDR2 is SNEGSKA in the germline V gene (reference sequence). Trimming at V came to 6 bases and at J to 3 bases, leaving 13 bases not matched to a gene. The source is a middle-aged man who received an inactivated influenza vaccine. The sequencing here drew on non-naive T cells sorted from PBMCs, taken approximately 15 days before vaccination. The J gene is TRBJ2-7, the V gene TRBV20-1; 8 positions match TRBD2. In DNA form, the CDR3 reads TGCAGTGCCACCCCGGCGGGTAGCGGGGTCTACGAGCAGTACTTC. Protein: CSATPAGSGVYEQYF.